A single T cell receptor beta chain is shown here with its context. Allocation to cohorts depended on clinical history reported by the participants. This record belongs to a study of blood T cell repertoires in COVID-19. Study context: Sample material is recorded as cDNA or gDNA derived from T cells, B-cell-depleted T cells, or PBMCs.

The CDR3 covers 14 residues. V dropped 5 bases and J dropped 5 bases, with 15 bases sitting between them. Germline CDR1 reads LNHDA; CDR2 reads SQIVND (reference sequence). Original processing notes: Quantification of nucleated cells was approximated via reference gene primer amplification. Profiled with immunoSEQ multiplex PCR; TCRdb holds only in-frame clones, not every one. V and J calls and clone size are those listed in that table; D and trimming were worked out from the DNA. The sample holds fewer than 500,000 clones; nearly 90% are singletons and the top ten take just under 2%. The chain carries TRBV19 and TRBJ2-5; tentative D call: TRBD1 (5 bases). This receptor was obtained from a woman under 30 with acute COVID-19. The sequenced sample consisted of PBMCs or T cells enriched from blood (not recorded which). The CDR3 DNA reads TGTGCCAGTAGTTCTGGGCAGGGTGGGGAGACCCAGTACTTC. Its protein is CASSSGQGGETQYF.